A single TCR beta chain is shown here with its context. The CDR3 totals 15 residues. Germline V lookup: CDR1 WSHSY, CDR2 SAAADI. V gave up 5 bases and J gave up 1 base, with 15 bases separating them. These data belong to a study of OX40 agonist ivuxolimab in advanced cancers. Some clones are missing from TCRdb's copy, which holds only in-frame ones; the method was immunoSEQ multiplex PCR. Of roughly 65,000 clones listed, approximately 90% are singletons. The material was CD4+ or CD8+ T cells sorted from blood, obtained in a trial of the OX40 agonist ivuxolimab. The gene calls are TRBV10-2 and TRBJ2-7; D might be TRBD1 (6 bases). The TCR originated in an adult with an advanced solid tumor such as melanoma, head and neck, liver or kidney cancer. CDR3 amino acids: CASSRWTASSYEQYF. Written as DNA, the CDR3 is TGCGCCAGCAGTCGATGGACAGCGTCTTCCTACGAGCAGTACTTC.